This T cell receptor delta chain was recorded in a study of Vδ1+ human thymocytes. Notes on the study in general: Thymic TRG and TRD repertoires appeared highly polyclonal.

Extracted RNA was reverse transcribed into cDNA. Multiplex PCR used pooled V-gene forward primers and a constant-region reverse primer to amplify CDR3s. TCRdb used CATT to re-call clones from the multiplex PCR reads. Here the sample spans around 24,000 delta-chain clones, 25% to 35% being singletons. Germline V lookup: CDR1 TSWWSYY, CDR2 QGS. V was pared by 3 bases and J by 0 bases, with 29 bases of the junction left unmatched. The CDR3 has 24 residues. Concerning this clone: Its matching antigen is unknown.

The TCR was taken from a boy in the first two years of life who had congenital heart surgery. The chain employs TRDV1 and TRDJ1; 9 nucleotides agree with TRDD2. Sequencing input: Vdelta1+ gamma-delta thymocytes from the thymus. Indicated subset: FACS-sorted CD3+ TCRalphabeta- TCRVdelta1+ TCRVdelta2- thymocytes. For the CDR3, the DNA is TGTGCTCTTGGGGAGGCCGCAAGTCCTTCCTACGTCTCAGTGGACCCTCCACACACCGATAAACTCATCTTT. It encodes CALGEAASPSYVSVDPPHTDKLIF.